These 15 T cell receptor beta chains share one sample of origin, sequenced in a study of OX40 agonist ivuxolimab in advanced cancers. Profiled with immunoSEQ multiplex PCR; TCRdb holds only in-frame clones, not every one. The sample has approximately 94,000 clones, less than 95% seen once. The input for sequencing was CD4+ or CD8+ T cells sorted from blood, taken in a trial of the OX40 agonist ivuxolimab. All receptors come from an adult with an advanced solid tumor such as melanoma, head and neck, liver or kidney cancer.

This chain connects TRBV29-1 to TRBJ2-1; 8 nucleotides match TRBD2. V trimming: 3 bases; J trimming: 8 bases; junction bases outside the gene matches: 9. Germline lookup yields CDR1 SQVTM and CDR2 ANQGSEA. The CDR3 is 14 amino acids. The CDR3 bases are TGCAGCGTTGATGGGACTAGGGGGATCGATGAGCAGTTCTTC. This gives the protein CSVDGTRGIDEQFF.

The J gene is TRBJ1-3, the V gene TRBV9, with D unresolved. The germline V and J ends were trimmed by 4 bases and 1 base, with 12 bases remaining between them. CDR1 SGDLS and CDR2 YYNGEE come from the germline V gene. This CDR3 contains 15 residues. CDR3 DNA: TGTGCCAGCAGCACAGCCCCGGGATCTGGAAACACCATATATTTT. This codes for CASSTAPGSGNTIYF.

The CDR3 DNA is TGTGCCAGCAGCTTAGCCGGGACAACTAATGAAAAACTGTTTTTT. Translated: CASSLAGTTNEKLFF. The V and J genes are TRBV11-2 and TRBJ1-4; unclear D gene. V was shortened by 1 base and J by 0 bases, with 6 bases between the two germline ends. The CDR3 runs 15 residues. Germline V gene data show CDR1 as SGHAT and CDR2 as FQNNGV.

The rearrangement links TRBV30 to TRBJ1-2; D is possibly TRBD1 (5 bases). Germline values: CDR1 GTSNPN, CDR2 SVGIG (reference sequence). The CDR3 contains 16 residues. Trimming stripped 0 bases from V and 4 bases from J, with 18 bases between. DNA of the CDR3: TGTGCCTGGAGTGTGAAGGGGCCACCGTACTCCTATGGCTACACCTTC. The encoded protein is CAWSVKGPPYSYGYTF.

About this clone itself: The sample has other DNA sequences that encode this CDR3 too. CDR3 sequence reads: CASSSGLAGTDTQYF. CDR3 coding DNA: TGCGCCAGCAGCTCCGGACTAGCGGGCACAGATACGCAGTATTTT. This chain joins TRBV5-1 and TRBJ2-3, with 10 bases that match TRBD2. The CDR3 runs to 15 residues. The V and J ends lost 3 bases and 1 base, in that order; junction bases with no gene match: 2. CDR1 and CDR2 (germline): SGHRS, YFSETQ.

This chain uses TRBV10-3 with TRBJ2-7; D unclear. V dropped 4 bases and J dropped 0 bases, with 10 bases sitting between them. Germline V gene lookup returns CDR1 ENHRY and CDR2 SYGVKD. The CDR3 is 14 amino acids. This CDR3 is CAISGASSSYEQYF. CDR3 DNA sequence: TGTGCCATCAGTGGGGCCTCGAGCTCCTACGAGCAGTACTTC.

The V gene is TRBV21-1, the J gene TRBJ2-4; no check of the table's D call, TRBD2, against the DNA was made. TRBV21-1 is noted as a pseudogene. This CDR3 is 15 amino acids long. This CDR3 is CASSRAGKAKNIQYF. CDR3 sequence (DNA): TGTGCCAGCAGCAGGGCGGGGAAAGCCAAAAACATTCAGTACTTC.

CDR3 DNA: TGCGCCAGCAGCTTGGGAAGGGTGGATGAAAAACTGTTTTTT. Protein sequence: CASSLGRVDEKLFF. J is TRBJ1-4 and V is TRBV5-1; the D is unclear. Germline lookup yields CDR1 SGHRS and CDR2 YFSETQ. Trimming took off 0 bases at V and 6 bases at J, with 9 bases between the two ends. The CDR3 extends over 14 amino acids.

The CDR3 DNA follows: TGCAGCGCCTCGGACAGGGTACGAGGCGAAGCTTTCTTT. It specifies CSASDRVRGEAFF. V and J are TRBV29-1 and TRBJ1-1; 8 nucleotides align to TRBD1. The CDR3 runs to 13 residues. V dropped 7 bases and J dropped 8; count of bases not matched to a gene: 12. The germline V gene has CDR1 SQVTM and CDR2 ANQGSEA. Looking up the rest from reference TRBV29-1 and TRBJ1-1 gives the full variable domain: SAVISQKPSRDICQRGTSLTIQCQVDSQVTMMFWYRQQPGQSLTLIATANQGSEATYESGFVIDKFPISRPNLTFSTLTVSNMSPEDSSIYLCSASDRVRGEAFFGQGTRLTVV.

CDR3 region: CASSLGAETQYF. The CDR3 DNA follows: TGCGCCAGCAGCTTGGGGGCGGAGACCCAGTACTTC. The J gene is TRBJ2-5, the V gene TRBV5-1; D call uncertain. CDR3 size: 12 residues. Germline CDR1 is SGHRS and CDR2 is YFSETQ. V lost 0 bases and J lost 5, with 5 bases in between.

The chain employs TRBV30 and TRBJ1-3, with 7 bases fitting TRBD1. Germline V gene data show CDR1 as GTSNPN and CDR2 as SVGIG (reference sequence). The CDR3 extends over 13 amino acids. V shed 3 bases, J shed 4 bases, and the junction held 3 bases outside the gene matches. The CDR3 protein is CAWRVQGGNTIYF. CDR3 DNA sequence: TGTGCCTGGAGAGTACAGGGGGGAAACACCATATATTTT.

The chain couples TRBV29-1 to TRBJ2-7, with D tentatively TRBD1 or TRBD2 (5 bases each). CDR3 length: 12 residues. In germline, CDR1 is SQVTM, CDR2 ANQGSEA. The V gene lost 4 bases and the J gene lost 2 bases, with 9 bases spanning the gap. The DNA of the CDR3 is TGCAGCGTTGCAGAGGGGCCCTACGAGCAGTACTTC. Encoded protein: CSVAEGPYEQYF.

The DNA for the CDR3 is TGCGCCAGCAGCAAGGGACTAGCGGGAGGTTCCACAGATACGCAGTATTTT. This sequence encodes CASSKGLAGGSTDTQYF. The chain joins TRBV5-1 to TRBJ2-3; 15 nucleotides line up with TRBD2. The CDR3 totals 17 residues. Germline CDR1 and CDR2: SGHRS and YFSETQ. V was pared by 4 bases and J by 2 bases, with 5 bases of the junction left unmatched. Looking up the rest from reference TRBV5-1 and TRBJ2-3 gives the full variable domain: KAGVTQTPRYLIKTRGQQVTLSCSPISGHRSVSWYQQTPGQGLQFLFEYFSETQRNKGNFPGRFSGRQFSNSRSEMNVSTLELGDSALYLCASSKGLAGGSTDTQYFGPGTRLTVL.

V gene TRBV7-2 combines with J gene TRBJ2-2; tentatively, D is TRBD2 (6 bases). Per the germline V gene, CDR1 is SGHTA and CDR2 is FQGNSA. This CDR3 contains 15 residues. V shed 6 bases and J shed 5 bases, with 16 bases lying between them. The CDR3 protein is CASRPGGAWTGELFF. DNA for the CDR3: TGTGCCAGCAGACCCGGCGGGGCCTGGACCGGGGAGCTGTTTTTT.

The chain recombines TRBV6-5 with TRBJ2-2; D tentatively reads TRBD1 or TRBD2 (5 bases each). V dropped 5 bases and J dropped 4 bases, with 14 bases sitting between them. Germline V gene sequence: CDR1 MNHEY, CDR2 SVGAGI. CDR3 length equals 15 residues. The CDR3 reads CASSPRPGTTGELFF. The CDR3 coding sequence is TGTGCCAGCAGTCCCCGTCCAGGGACCACCGGGGAGCTGTTTTTT.